This T cell receptor (beta chain) was identified during a study of cytomegalovirus exposure and HLA in healthy donors. Overall study results and limits: It was in a later analysis that TCR association rates were seen to vary by HLA locus, highest for DRB1 and lowest for HLA-C. A later analysis appeared to link common viral pathogens to several of the most significant clusters.

Points on this clone: Its target is unknown.

The donors, nominally healthy at sampling, likely had unrecorded immune exposures. The ends were cut back, 5 bases at V and 4 bases at J, with 15 bases in the middle. This CDR3 comprises 14 residues. CDR1 is LNHDA and CDR2 is SQIVND in the germline V gene (reference sequence). This PCR relied on a set of 60 Vbeta primers and 13 Jbeta primers. In the original processing: A later analysis counted approximately 80 million unique TCR beta chains, 9.5 million to 13 million shared. The data were produced by immunoSEQ multiplex PCR, yet TCRdb's version contains in-frame clones alone and is incomplete. From that table come the V and J calls and clone size; the DNA was used to work out D and trimming. The sample is made up of 80,000 to 100,000 clones, and the top ten hold 15% to 17% of it.

This clonotype was obtained from a man aged 45-60 years in good health and CMV-seropositive. This sequence joins TRBV19 and TRBJ2-7; a weak D match, TRBD2 (5 bases). What was sequenced was PBMCs. The CDR3 DNA follows: TGTGCCAGTAGTGATACGGGGTTGACTTACGAGCAGTACTTC. It codes for CASSDTGLTYEQYF. The full variable domain, rest sourced from reference TRBV19 and TRBJ2-7, is DGGITQSPKYLFRKEGQNVTLSCEQNLNHDAMYWYRQDPGQGLRLIYYSQIVNDFQKGDIAEGYSVSREKKESFPLTVTSAQKNPTAFYLCASSDTGLTYEQYFGPGTRLTVT.